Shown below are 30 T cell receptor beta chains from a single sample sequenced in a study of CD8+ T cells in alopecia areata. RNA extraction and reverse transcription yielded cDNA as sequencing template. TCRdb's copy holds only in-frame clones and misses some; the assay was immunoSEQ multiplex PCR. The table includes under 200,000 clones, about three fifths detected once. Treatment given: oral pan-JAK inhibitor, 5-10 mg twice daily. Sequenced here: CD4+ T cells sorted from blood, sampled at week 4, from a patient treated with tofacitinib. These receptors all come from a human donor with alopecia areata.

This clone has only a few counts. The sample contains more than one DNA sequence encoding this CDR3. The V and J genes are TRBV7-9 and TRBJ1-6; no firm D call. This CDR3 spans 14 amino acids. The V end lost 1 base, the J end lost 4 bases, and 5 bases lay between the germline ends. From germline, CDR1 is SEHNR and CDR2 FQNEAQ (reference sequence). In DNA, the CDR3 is TGTGCCAGCAGCTTAGAGCAATATAATTCACCCCTCCACTTT. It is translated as CASSLEQYNSPLHF.

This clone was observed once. This chain's CDR3 is CASSVSGQSYEQYF. CDR3 sequence (DNA): TGTGCCAGCAGCGTATCCGGACAGTCCTACGAGCAGTACTTC. V usage is TRBV9 and J usage is TRBJ2-7; weak D call: TRBD1 (6 bases). The CDR3 spans 14 residues. V lost 1 base to trimming and J lost 1 base, with 9 bases between them. Germline V gene sequence: CDR1 SGDLS, CDR2 YYNGEE.

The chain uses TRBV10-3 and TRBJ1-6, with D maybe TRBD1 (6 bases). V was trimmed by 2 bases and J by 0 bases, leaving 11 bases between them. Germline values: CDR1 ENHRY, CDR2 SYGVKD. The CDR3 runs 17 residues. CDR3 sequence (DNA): TGTGCCATCAGTGAGACAACAGGGAGCTCCTATAATTCACCCCTCCACTTT. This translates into CAISETTGSSYNSPLHF.

The CDR3 loop is CAWKVLYQETQYF. The DNA of the CDR3 is TGTGCCTGGAAGGTCTTGTACCAAGAGACCCAGTACTTC. This chain uses TRBV30 with TRBJ2-5; D is unclear. This CDR3 has 13 amino acids. Germline CDR1 GTSNPN, CDR2 SVGIG (reference sequence). The V end lost 4 bases, the J end lost 0 bases, and 9 bases lay between the germline ends.

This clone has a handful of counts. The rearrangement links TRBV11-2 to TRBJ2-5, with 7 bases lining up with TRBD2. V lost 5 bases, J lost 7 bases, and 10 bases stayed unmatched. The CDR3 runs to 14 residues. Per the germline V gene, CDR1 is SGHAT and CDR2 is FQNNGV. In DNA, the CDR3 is TGTGCCAGCAGCCCAACGGCTAGCGGAGGGACCCAGTACTTC. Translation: CASSPTASGGTQYF. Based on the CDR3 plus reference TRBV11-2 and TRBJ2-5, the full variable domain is EAGVAQSPRYKIIEKRQSVAFWCNPISGHATLYWYQQILGQGPKLLIQFQNNGVVDDSQLPKDRFSAERLKGVDSTLKIQPAKLEDSAVYLCASSPTASGGTQYFGPGTRLLVL.

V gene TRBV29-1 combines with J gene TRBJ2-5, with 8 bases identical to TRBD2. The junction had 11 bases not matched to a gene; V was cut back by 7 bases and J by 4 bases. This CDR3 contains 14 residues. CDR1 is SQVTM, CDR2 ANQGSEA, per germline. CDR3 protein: CSALGTRKVETQYF. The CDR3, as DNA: TGCAGCGCTTTAGGGACTAGGAAGGTAGAGACCCAGTACTTC. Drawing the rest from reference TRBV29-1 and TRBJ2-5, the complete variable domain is SAVISQKPSRDICQRGTSLTIQCQVDSQVTMMFWYRQQPGQSLTLIATANQGSEATYESGFVIDKFPISRPNLTFSTLTVSNMSPEDSSIYLCSALGTRKVETQYFGPGTRLLVL.

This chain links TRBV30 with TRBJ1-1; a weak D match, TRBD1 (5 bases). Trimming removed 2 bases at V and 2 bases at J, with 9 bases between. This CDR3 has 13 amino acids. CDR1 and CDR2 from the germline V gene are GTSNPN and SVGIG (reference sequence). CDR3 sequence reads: CAWSMQGNTEAFF. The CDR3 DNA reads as TGTGCCTGGAGTATGCAGGGCAACACTGAAGCTTTCTTT.

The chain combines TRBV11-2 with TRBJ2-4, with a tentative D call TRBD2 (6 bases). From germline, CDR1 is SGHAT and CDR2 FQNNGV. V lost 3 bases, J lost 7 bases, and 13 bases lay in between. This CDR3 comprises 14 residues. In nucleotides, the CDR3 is TGTGCCAGCAGCTTGGGTGGAGGAGGGAACATTCAGTACTTC. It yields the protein CASSLGGGGNIQYF.

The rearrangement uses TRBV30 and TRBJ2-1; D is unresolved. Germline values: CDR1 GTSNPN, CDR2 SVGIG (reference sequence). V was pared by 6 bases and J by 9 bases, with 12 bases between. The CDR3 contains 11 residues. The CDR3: CACRNGGEQFF. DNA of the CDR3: TGTGCCTGTCGCAATGGTGGTGAGCAGTTCTTC.

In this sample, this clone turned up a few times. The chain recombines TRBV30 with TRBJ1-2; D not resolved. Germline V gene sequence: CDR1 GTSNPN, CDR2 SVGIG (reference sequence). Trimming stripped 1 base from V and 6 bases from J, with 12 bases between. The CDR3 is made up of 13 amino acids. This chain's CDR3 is CAWSDQRFNGYTF. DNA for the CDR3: TGTGCCTGGAGTGATCAACGCTTCAATGGCTACACCTTC.

The CDR3 region is CSAHRGSGTEAFF. The CDR3 DNA sequence: TGCAGCGCCCATAGAGGGTCGGGAACTGAAGCTTTCTTT. V usage is TRBV29-1 and J usage is TRBJ1-1, with D hard to call. Trimming took off 7 bases at V and 5 bases at J, with 17 bases between the two ends. The CDR3 spans 13 residues. Germline V lookup: CDR1 SQVTM, CDR2 ANQGSEA.

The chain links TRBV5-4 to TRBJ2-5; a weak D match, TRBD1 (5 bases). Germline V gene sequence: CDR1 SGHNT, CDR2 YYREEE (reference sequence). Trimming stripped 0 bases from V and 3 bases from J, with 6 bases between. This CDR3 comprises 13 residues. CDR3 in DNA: TGTGCCAGCAGCTTGGCAGGGAAAGAGACCCAGTACTTC. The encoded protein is CASSLAGKETQYF.

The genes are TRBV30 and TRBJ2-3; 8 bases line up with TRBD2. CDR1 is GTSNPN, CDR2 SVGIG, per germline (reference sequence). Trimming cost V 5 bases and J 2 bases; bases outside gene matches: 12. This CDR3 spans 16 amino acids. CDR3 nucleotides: TGTGCCTGGCCACGACAATTAGCGGGGAACACAGATACGCAGTATTTT. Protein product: CAWPRQLAGNTDTQYF.

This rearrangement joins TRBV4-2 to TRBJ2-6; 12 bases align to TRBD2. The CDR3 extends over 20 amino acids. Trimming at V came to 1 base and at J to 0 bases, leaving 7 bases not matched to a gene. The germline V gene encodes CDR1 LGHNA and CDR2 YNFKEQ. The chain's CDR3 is CASSQVRTSGDLSGANVLTF. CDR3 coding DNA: TGTGCCAGCAGCCAAGTAAGGACTAGCGGGGATCTCTCTGGGGCCAACGTCCTGACTTTC.

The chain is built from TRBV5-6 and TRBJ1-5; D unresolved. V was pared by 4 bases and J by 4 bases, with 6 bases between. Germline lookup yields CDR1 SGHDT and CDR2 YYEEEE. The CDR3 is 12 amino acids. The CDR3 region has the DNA TGTGCCAGCAGCAGAATAAATCAGCCCCAGCATTTT. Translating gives CASSRINQPQHF.

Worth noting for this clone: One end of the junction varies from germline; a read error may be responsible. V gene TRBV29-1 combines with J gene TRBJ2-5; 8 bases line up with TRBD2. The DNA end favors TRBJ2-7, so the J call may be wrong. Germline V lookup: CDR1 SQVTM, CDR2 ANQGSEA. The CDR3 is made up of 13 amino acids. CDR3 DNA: TGCAGCGGGGAAGCGGGGGACTCCGACGAGCAGTACTTC. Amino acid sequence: CSGEAGDSDEQYF.

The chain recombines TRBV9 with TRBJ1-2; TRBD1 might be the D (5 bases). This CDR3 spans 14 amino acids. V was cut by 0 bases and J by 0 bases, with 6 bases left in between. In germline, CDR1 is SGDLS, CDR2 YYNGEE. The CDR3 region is CASSVGGANYGYTF. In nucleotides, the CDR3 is TGTGCCAGCAGCGTAGGGGGGGCTAACTATGGCTACACCTTC.

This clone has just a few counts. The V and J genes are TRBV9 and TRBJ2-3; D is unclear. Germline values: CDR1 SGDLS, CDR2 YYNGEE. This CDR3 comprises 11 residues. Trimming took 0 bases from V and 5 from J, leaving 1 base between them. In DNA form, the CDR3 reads TGTGCCAGCAGCGTAGAAGATACGCAGTATTTT. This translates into CASSVEDTQYF.

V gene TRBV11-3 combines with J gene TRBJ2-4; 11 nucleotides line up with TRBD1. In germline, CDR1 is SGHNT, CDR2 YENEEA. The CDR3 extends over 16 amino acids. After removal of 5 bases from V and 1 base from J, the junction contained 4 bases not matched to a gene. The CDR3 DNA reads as TGTGCCAGCAGCAGCGGACAGGGGGCGGCCAAAAACATTCAGTACTTC. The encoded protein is CASSSGQGAAKNIQYF.

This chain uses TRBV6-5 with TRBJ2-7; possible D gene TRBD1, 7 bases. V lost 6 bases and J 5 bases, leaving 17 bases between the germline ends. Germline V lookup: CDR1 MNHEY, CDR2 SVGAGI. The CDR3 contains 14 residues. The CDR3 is CASRPDRDFHEQYF. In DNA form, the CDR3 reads TGTGCCAGCAGACCCGACAGGGACTTCCACGAGCAGTACTTC.

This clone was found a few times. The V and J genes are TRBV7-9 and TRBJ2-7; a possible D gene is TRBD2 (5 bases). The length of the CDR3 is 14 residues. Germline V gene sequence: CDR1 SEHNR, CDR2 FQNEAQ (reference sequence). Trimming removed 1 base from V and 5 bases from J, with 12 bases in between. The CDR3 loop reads CASSLEVGRDEQYF. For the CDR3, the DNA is TGTGCCAGCAGCTTAGAGGTGGGGAGAGACGAGCAGTACTTC.

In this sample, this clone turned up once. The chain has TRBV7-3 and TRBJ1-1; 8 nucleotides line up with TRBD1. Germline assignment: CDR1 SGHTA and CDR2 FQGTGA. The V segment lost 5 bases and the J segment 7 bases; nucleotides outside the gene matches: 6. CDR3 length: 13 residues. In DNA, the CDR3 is TGTGCCAGCAGCCTAGGACAGGGCGTTGAAGCTTTCTTT. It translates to CASSLGQGVEAFF.

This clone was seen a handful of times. This CDR3 reads CASSQASRDTQYF. For the CDR3, the DNA is TGCGCCAGCAGCCAAGCCTCGAGAGATACGCAGTATTTT. The rearrangement links TRBV4-3 to TRBJ2-3; D unclear. The V end lost 1 base, the J end lost 5 bases, and 7 bases lay between the germline ends. This CDR3 comprises 13 residues. CDR1 and CDR2 (germline): LGHNA, YSLEER.

This CDR3 reads CASSFQDRGKLFF. The CDR3 coding sequence is TGTGCCAGCAGCTTCCAGGACAGAGGGAAACTGTTTTTT. V and J are TRBV9 and TRBJ1-4; TRBD1 is a possible D gene (6 bases). The CDR3 loop spans 13 amino acids. Deletions cut 4 bases from V and 11 bases from J, with 15 bases between. Per the germline V gene, CDR1 is SGDLS and CDR2 is YYNGEE.

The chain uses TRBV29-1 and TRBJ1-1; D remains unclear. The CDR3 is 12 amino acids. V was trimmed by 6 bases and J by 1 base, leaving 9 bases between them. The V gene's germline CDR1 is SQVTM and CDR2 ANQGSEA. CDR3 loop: CSVVTANTEAFF. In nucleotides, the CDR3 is TGCAGCGTGGTGACGGCGAACACTGAAGCTTTCTTT. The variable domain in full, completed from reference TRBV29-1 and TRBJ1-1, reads SAVISQKPSRDICQRGTSLTIQCQVDSQVTMMFWYRQQPGQSLTLIATANQGSEATYESGFVIDKFPISRPNLTFSTLTVSNMSPEDSSIYLCSVVTANTEAFFGQGTRLTVV.

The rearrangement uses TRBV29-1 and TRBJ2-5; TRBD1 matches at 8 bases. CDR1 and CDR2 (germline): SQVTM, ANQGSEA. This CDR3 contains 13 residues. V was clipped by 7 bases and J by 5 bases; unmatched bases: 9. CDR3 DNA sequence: TGCAGCGCCACAACAGGGGGACGGGAGACCCAGTACTTC. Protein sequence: CSATTGGRETQYF.

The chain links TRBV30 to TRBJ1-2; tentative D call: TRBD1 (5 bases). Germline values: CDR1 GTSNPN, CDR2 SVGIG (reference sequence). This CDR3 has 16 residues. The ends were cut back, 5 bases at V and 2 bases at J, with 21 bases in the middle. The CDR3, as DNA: TGTGCCTGGCCTCGCCAAAGACAGACGCGAAACTATGGCTACACCTTC. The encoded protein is CAWPRQRQTRNYGYTF. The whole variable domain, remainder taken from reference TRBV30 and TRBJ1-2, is SQTIHQWPATLVQPVGSPLSLECTVEGTSNPNLYWYRQAAGRGLQLLFYSVGIGQISSEVPQNLSASRPQDRQFILSSKKLLLSDSGFYLCAWPRQRQTRNYGYTFGSGTRLTVV.

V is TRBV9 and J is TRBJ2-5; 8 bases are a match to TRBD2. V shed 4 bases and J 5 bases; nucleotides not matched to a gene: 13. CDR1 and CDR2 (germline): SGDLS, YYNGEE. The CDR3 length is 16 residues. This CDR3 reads CASSPNGLAGLETQYF. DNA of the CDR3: TGTGCCAGCAGCCCCAATGGACTAGCAGGATTGGAGACCCAGTACTTC.

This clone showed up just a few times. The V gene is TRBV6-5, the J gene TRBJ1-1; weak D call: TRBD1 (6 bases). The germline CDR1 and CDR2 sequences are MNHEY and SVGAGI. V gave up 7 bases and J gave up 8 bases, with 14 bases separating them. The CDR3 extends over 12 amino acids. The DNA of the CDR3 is TGTGCCAGCAAACCAAGGACAGAAGAAGCTTTCTTT. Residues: CASKPRTEEAFF.

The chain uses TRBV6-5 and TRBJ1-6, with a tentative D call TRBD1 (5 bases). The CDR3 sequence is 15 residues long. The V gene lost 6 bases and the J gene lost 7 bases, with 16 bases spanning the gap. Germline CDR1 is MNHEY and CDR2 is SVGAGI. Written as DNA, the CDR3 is TGTGCCAGCAGCTACGACCGGGGGGACAATTCACCCCTCCACTTT. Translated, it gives CASSYDRGDNSPLHF.